This T cell receptor (beta chain) is from a study of brain T cells in children with intractable seizures (dated by TCRdb to about 2021). Regarding the complete study: A NanoString immunology panel was first used to screen resected brain tissue from 53 pediatric epilepsy surgery cases for immune gene transcripts. Among the roughly 12 selected surgery cases, eight also had pre-surgery blood sequenced, leaving four with brain tissue only. General findings and caveats noted by the study authors: Because pre- and post-surgery blood were sequenced to different depths, clones absent from the pre-surgery sample may reflect undersampling. Viral specificity was inferred only from CDR3 sequence similarity, and patients' HCMV serostatus was unknown.

Taken with the paper, the label for time point translates to: blood from clinic visit 5 months post-surgery; TSC patient then seizure free. Surgery cases with the highest brain T cell transcript signatures were selected for TCR beta chain sequencing of brain tissue and, where available, blood. Patients had been treated with at least one anti-epileptic drug before surgery. The TCR-sequenced patients were children whose drug-resistant epilepsy was caused by tuberous sclerosis complex, focal cortical dysplasia, Rasmussen encephalitis or hemimegalencephaly. Bulk genomic DNA was isolated from unsorted brain tissue and whole blood using the Monarch genomic DNA purification kit. V is clipped by 6 bases and J by 4 bases, and the sequence between their germline boundaries is 7 bases long. Counted from cysteine to phenylalanine, this CDR3 has 12 amino acids. The CDR3 DNA has 36 bases and is translated from base 1. From a lookup of the germline V gene, CDR1 and CDR2 are MDHEN and SYDVKM.

The immunoSEQ assay was used to generate TCR beta chain sequences from genomic DNA. The authors processed their data as follows. CDR3 sequences that did not begin with the conserved framework cysteine at position 104 were removed by hand. To get clonality, the normalized Shannon's Diversity Index was subtracted from one, giving values from 0 (maximal diversity) to 1 (oligoclonal). Differences in the frequency of the same CDR3 between samples, such as brain versus blood, were assessed with chi-squared comparison-of-proportions tests. Public clonotypes were identified through searches of immuneACCESS, and similarity to known antiviral clonotypes was evaluated with the VDJdb browser. TCRdb's version of the immuneACCESS table is confined to in-frame rearrangements and falls short of the full clone set. An unresolved V gene accounts for under half of the shortfall where checked; the remainder is of unknown origin. Clone size and the V and J calls come from that table; the DNA yielded D and trimming. The sample records 340,000 or so clones, approximately 93% of which are singletons. The ten largest make up approximately 5% of the sample.

Turning to this clone: Its binding antigen is unknown. No clone much larger than this one lies a single base away; base qualities are absent.

The rearrangement joined TRBV28 to TRBJ1-5; the D segment cannot be called with confidence. The source is a boy younger than two with tuberous sclerosis and intractable seizures. The sequencing used peripheral blood, collected less than 6 months after surgery. The DNA sequence reads TGTGCCAGCAGGCCTTGGAATCAGCCCCAGCATTTT. It encodes CASRPWNQPQHF.